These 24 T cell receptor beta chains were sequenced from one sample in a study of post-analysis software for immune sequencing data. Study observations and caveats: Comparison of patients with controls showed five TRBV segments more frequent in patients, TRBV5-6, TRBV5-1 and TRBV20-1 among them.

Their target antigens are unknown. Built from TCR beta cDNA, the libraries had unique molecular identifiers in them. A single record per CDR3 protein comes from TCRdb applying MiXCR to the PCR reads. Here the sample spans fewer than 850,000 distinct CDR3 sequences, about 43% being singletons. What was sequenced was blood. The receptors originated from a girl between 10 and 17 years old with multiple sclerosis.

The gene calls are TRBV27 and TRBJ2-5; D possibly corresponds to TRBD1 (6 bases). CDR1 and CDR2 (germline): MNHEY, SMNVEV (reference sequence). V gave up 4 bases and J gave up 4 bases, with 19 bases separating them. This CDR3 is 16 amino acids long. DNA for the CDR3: TGTGCCAGCAGTTCACAGGGTACCCTGGGGCCAGAGACCCAGTACTTC. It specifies CASSSQGTLGPETQYF.

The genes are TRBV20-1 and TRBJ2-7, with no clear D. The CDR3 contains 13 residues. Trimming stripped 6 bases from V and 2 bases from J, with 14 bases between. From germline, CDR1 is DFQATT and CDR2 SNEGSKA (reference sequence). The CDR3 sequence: CSARRTSAYEQYF. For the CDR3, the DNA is TGCAGTGCCCGTCGGACGTCAGCCTACGAGCAGTACTTC.

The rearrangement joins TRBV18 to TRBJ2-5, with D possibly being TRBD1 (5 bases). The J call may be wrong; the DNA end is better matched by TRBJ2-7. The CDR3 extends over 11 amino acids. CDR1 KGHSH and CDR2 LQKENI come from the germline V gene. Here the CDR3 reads CASSAGHEQYF. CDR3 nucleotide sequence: TGTGCCAGCTCAGCAGGGCACGAGCAGTACTTC.

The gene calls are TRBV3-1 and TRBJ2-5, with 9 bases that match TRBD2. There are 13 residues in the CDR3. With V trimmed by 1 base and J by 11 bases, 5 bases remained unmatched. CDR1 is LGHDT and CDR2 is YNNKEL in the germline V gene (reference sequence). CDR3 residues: CASSQGGGREQYF. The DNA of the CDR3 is TGTGCCAGCAGCCAAGGGGGCGGGAGGGAGCAGTACTTC.

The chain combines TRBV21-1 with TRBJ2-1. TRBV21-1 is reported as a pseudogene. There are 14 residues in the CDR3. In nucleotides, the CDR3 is TGTGCCAGCAGCCCCCATGGGCAAAACAATGAGCAGTTCTTC. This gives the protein CASSPHGQNNEQFF.

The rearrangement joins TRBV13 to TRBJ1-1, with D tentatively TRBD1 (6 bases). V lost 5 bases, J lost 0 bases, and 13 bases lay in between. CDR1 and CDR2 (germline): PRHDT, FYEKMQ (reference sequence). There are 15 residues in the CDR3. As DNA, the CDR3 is TGTGCCAGCAGCCGGACAGTAGGCGTGAACACTGAAGCTTTCTTT. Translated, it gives CASSRTVGVNTEAFF.

The chain's CDR3 is CATGTGVHNEQFF. The CDR3 coding sequence is TGTGCCACTGGAACAGGGGTCCACAATGAGCAGTTCTTC. The chain is built from TRBV12-3 or TRBV12-4 and TRBJ2-1; 7 bases are a match to TRBD1. Trimming removed 10 bases from V and 5 bases from J; junction bases left unmatched: 8. The length of the CDR3 is 13 residues.

The CDR3 loop is CASSYSVTDTQYF. Here the CDR3 DNA reads TGTGCCAGCAGTTACTCGGTTACAGATACGCAGTATTTT. V usage is TRBV27 and J usage is TRBJ2-3; D is ambiguous. Germline values: CDR1 MNHEY, CDR2 SMNVEV (reference sequence). Deletions cut 4 bases from V and 3 bases from J, with 8 bases between. This CDR3 comprises 13 residues.

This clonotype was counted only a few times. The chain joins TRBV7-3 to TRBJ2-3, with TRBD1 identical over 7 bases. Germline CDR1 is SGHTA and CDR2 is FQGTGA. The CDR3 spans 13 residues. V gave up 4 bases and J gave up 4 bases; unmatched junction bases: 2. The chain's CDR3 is CASSYTGADTQYF. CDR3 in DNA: TGTGCCAGCAGCTACACAGGGGCAGATACGCAGTATTTT.

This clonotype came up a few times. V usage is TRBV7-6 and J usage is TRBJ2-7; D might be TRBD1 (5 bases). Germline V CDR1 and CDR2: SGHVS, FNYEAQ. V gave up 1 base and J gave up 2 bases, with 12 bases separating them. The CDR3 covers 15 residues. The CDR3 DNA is TGTGCCAGCAGCTTAGACCAGGGAACGGCCTACGAGCAGTACTTC. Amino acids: CASSLDQGTAYEQYF.

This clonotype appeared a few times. The CDR3 region is CASRSPGANEKLFF. The DNA for the CDR3 is TGTGCCAGCAGATCCCCAGGTGCTAATGAAAAACTGTTTTTT. The chain joins TRBV28 to TRBJ1-4; D uncertain. Germline V gene data show CDR1 as MDHEN and CDR2 as SYDVKM. V gave up 6 bases and J gave up 3 bases, with 11 bases separating them. The CDR3 totals 14 residues.

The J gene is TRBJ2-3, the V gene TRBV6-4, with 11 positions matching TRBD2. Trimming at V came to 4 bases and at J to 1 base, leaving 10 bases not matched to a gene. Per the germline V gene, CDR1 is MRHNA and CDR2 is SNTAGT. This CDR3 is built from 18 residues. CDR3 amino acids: CASSAETVAGGGTDTQYF. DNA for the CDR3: TGTGCCAGCAGTGCCGAGACCGTAGCGGGAGGGGGCACAGATACGCAGTATTTT.

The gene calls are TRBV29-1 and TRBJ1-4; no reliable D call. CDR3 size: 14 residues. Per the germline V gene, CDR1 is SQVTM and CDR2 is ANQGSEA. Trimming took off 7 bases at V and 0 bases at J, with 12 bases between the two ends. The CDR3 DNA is TGCAGCGGGATGGACGTTGCAACTAATGAAAAACTGTTTTTT. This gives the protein CSGMDVATNEKLFF.

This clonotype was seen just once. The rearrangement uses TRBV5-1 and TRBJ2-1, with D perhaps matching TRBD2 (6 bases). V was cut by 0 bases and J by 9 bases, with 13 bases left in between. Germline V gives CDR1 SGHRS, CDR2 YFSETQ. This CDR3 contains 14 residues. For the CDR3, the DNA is TGCGCCAGCAGCTTGGAATTGGTGGGAGGTGAGCAGTTCTTC. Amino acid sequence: CASSLELVGGEQFF.

As DNA, the CDR3 is TGCGCCAGCAGCCAACTAGCGGGAGATTACGAGCAGTACTTC. Its protein is CASSQLAGDYEQYF. This rearrangement joins TRBV4-1 to TRBJ2-7; 10 bases line up with TRBD2. The length of the CDR3 is 14 residues. Looked up from germline, CDR1 is MGHRA and CDR2 is YSYEKL. The junction had 2 bases not matched to a gene; V was cut back by 2 bases and J by 4 bases.

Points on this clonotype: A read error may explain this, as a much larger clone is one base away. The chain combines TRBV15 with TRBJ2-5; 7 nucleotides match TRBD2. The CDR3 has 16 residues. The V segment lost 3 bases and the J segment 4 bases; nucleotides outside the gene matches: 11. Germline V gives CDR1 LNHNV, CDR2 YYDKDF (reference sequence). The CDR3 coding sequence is TGTGCCACCAGCAGGGGGACTAACGGAGGTGGAGAGACCCAGTACTTC. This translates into CATSRGTNGGGETQYF.

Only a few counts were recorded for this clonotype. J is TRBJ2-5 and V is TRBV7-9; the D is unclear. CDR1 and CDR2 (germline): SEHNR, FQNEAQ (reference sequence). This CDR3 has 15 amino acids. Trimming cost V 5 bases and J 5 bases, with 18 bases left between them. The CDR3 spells CASSPRAYEGETQYF. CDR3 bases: TGTGCCAGCAGCCCCCGGGCCTACGAAGGGGAGACCCAGTACTTC.

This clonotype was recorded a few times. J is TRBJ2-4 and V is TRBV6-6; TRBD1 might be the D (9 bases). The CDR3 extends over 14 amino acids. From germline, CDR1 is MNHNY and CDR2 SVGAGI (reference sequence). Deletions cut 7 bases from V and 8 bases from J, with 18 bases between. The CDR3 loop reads CASIGGGQGHIQYF. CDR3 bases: TGTGCCAGCATCGGGGGGGGACAGGGTCACATTCAGTACTTC.

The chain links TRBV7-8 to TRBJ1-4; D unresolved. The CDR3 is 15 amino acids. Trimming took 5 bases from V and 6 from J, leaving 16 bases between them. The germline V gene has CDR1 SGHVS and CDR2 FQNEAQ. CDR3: CASSGLRSTHEKLFF. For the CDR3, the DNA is TGTGCCAGCAGCGGCCTGAGAAGCACTCATGAAAAACTGTTTTTT.

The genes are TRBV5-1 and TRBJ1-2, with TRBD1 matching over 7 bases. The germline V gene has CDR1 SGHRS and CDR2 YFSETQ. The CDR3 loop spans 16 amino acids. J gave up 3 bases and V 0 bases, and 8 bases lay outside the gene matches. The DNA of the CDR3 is TGCGCCAGCAGCTTGGACAGGGGAAGAAAAGACTATGGCTACACCTTC. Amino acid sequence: CASSLDRGRKDYGYTF.

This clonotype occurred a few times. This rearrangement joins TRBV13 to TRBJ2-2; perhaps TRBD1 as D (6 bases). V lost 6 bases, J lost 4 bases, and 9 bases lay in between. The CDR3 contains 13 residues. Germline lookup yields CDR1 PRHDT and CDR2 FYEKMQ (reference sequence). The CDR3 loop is CASSTGSTGELFF. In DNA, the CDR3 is TGTGCCAGCAGTACAGGGAGCACCGGGGAGCTGTTTTTT.

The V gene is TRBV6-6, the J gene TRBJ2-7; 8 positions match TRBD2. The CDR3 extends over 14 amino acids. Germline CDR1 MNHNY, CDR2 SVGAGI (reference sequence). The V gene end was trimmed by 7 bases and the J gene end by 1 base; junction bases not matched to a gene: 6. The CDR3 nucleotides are TGTGCCAGCACTCGCGGGGGGTCGTCCTACGAGCAGTACTTC. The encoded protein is CASTRGGSSYEQYF.

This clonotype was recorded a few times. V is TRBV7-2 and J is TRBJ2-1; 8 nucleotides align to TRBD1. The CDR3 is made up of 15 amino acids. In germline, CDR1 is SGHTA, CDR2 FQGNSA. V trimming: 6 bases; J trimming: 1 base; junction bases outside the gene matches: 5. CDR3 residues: CASRPGGGSYNEQFF. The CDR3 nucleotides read TGTGCCAGCAGACCAGGGGGCGGGTCCTACAATGAGCAGTTCTTC.

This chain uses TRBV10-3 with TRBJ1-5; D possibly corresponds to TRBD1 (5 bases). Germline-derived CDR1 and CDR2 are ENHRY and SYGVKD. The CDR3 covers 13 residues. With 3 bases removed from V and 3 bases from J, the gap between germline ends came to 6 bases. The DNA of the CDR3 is TGTGCCATCAGTGAAGGGGTCAATCAGCCCCAGCATTTT. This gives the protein CAISEGVNQPQHF.